These 24 T cell receptor beta chains share one sample of origin, sequenced in a study of blood T cell repertoires in COVID-19. The repertoire was sequenced with immunoSEQ multiplex PCR; TCRdb's copy has only in-frame clones and lacks some. This table holds approximately 500,000 clones, around nine tenths found once. Sequencing was performed on peripheral blood. The receptors here all came from a woman between 45 and 60 years old with COVID-19, enrolled during active disease.

The chain links TRBV7-2 to TRBJ2-7, with TRBD2 identical over 8 bases. The CDR3 totals 14 residues. V shed 2 bases and J 4 bases; nucleotides not matched to a gene: 4. Per germline, CDR1 SGHTA and CDR2 FQGNSA. CDR3 protein: CASSLRAGGYEQYF. CDR3 DNA: TGTGCCAGCAGCTTAAGGGCGGGGGGATACGAGCAGTACTTC.

The chain links TRBV5-5 to TRBJ2-1, with TRBD2 identical over 10 bases. Germline loops: CDR1 SGHKS, CDR2 YYEKEE (reference sequence). The CDR3 runs to 14 residues. V was clipped by 3 bases and J by 15 bases; unmatched bases: 12. CDR3 coding DNA: TGTGCCAGCAGCTCCCCGCGCGGACTAGCGGTAAGGTTCTTC. Protein: CASSSPRGLAVRFF. Full variable domain (missing parts from reference TRBV5-5 and TRBJ2-1): DAGVTQSPTHLIKTRGQQVTLRCSPISGHKSVSWYQQVLGQGPQFIFQYYEKEERGRGNFPDRFSARQFPNYSSELNVNALLLGDSALYLCASSSPRGLAVRFFGPGTRLTVL.

J is TRBJ1-2 and V is TRBV2, with a weak D call TRBD1 (5 bases). Per germline, CDR1 SNHLY and CDR2 FYNNEI. This CDR3 is 13 amino acids long. V lost 7 bases and J 6 bases, leaving 15 bases between the germline ends. CDR3 DNA: TGTGCCAGCACACCTCAGGGTGTAGATGGCTACACCTTC. It is translated as CASTPQGVDGYTF.

The chain uses TRBV30 and TRBJ1-3; possibly TRBD1 for D (6 bases). V was clipped by 7 bases and J by 4 bases, with 11 bases between them. The V gene's germline CDR1 is GTSNPN and CDR2 SVGIG (reference sequence). This CDR3 spans 12 amino acids. The CDR3 coding sequence is TGTGCCTTGGACAGCTCCGGAAACACCATATATTTT. This gives the protein CALDSSGNTIYF. The variable domain in full, with the rest retrieved from reference TRBV30 and TRBJ1-3, is SQTIHQWPATLVQPVGSPLSLECTVEGTSNPNLYWYRQAAGRGLQLLFYSVGIGQISSEVPQNLSASRPQDRQFILSSKKLLLSDSGFYLCALDSSGNTIYFGEGSWLTVV.

This chain joins TRBV6-6 and TRBJ2-3, with D maybe TRBD2 (5 bases). V dropped 0 bases and J dropped 2 bases, with 6 bases sitting between them. The CDR3 runs 14 residues. Looked up from germline, CDR1 is MNHNY and CDR2 is SVGAGI (reference sequence). CDR3: CASSYSGNTDTQYF. The CDR3 DNA reads TGTGCCAGCAGTTACTCCGGGAACACAGATACGCAGTATTTT.

The chain is built from TRBV6-5 and TRBJ2-7; TRBD1 matches at 7 bases. This CDR3 region has 14 residues. From germline, CDR1 is MNHEY and CDR2 SVGAGI. Trimming cost V 7 bases and J 2 bases; bases outside gene matches: 8. CDR3 sequence (DNA): TGTGCCAGCACCCGACAGGGTTCACCCTACGAGCAGTACTTC. Translated: CASTRQGSPYEQYF.

This chain joins TRBV7-9 and TRBJ1-1; D is unresolved. CDR3 length: 12 amino acids. Germline V gene data show CDR1 as SEHNR and CDR2 as FQNEAQ (reference sequence). The V and J ends lost 5 bases and 7 bases respectively, with 11 bases between them. The chain's CDR3 is CASSPGSIEAFF. The CDR3 DNA reads as TGTGCCAGCAGCCCTGGGAGCATTGAAGCTTTCTTT.

The CDR3 nucleotides read TGTGCCAGCAGAGACCGGACAGGGTCGAATGAAAAACTGTTTTTT. Translation gives CASRDRTGSNEKLFF. The gene calls are TRBV2 and TRBJ1-4; TRBD1 agrees at 8 bases. The CDR3 has 15 amino acids. CDR1 and CDR2 (germline): SNHLY, FYNNEI. J gave up 5 bases and V 6 bases, and 8 bases lay outside the gene matches.

The chain carries TRBV24-1 and TRBJ2-3, with a weak D call TRBD2 (6 bases). In germline, CDR1 is KGHDR, CDR2 SFDVKD. The length of the CDR3 is 17 residues. V was shortened by 6 bases and J by 4 bases, with 22 bases between the two germline ends. The CDR3 loop is CATSLSSGTRIPDTQYF. CDR3 nucleotides: TGTGCCACCAGTCTTTCTTCGGGGACTCGTATCCCAGATACGCAGTATTTT.

The rearrangement joins TRBV6-4 to TRBJ2-3, with 8 bases that match TRBD2. The CDR3 runs to 15 residues. Per the germline V gene, CDR1 is MRHNA and CDR2 is SNTAGT. Trimming cost V 2 bases and J 5 bases; bases outside gene matches: 6. The CDR3 loop reads CASSDGSGERDTQYF. CDR3 bases: TGTGCCAGCAGTGACGGTAGCGGGGAAAGAGATACGCAGTATTTT.

The chain has TRBV7-3 and TRBJ1-3; possibly TRBD1 for D (6 bases). Germline V CDR1 and CDR2: SGHTA, FQGTGA. This CDR3 comprises 15 residues. The ends were cut back, 5 bases at V and 2 bases at J, with 13 bases in the middle. The CDR3: CASSAQGGPGNTIYF. The CDR3 DNA follows: TGTGCCAGCAGCGCACAGGGAGGGCCTGGAAACACCATATATTTT.

V is TRBV15 and J is TRBJ2-5; 8 bases line up with TRBD1. The V and J ends lost 4 bases and 4 bases, in that order; junction bases with no gene match: 8. Germline assignment: CDR1 LNHNV and CDR2 YYDKDF (reference sequence). This CDR3 has 15 amino acids. The CDR3 is CATSKRDRGLETQYF. CDR3 in DNA: TGTGCCACCAGCAAAAGAGACAGGGGATTAGAGACCCAGTACTTC.

The rearrangement links TRBV29-1 to TRBJ2-3, with 9 bases that match TRBD2. V lost 0 bases and J lost 2; bases outside the gene matches: 9. The CDR3 runs to 17 residues. Germline assignment: CDR1 SQVTM and CDR2 ANQGSEA. Here the CDR3 DNA reads TGCAGCGTTGAAGAACCGACTAGCGGACGCGTCACAGATACGCAGTATTTT. Translating gives CSVEEPTSGRVTDTQYF.

The genes are TRBV7-2 and TRBJ2-3, with D possibly matching TRBD1 (5 bases). In germline, CDR1 is SGHTA, CDR2 FQGNSA. This CDR3 has 14 residues. The V end lost 1 base, the J end lost 3 bases, and 8 bases lay between the germline ends. The CDR3, as DNA: TGTGCCAGCAGCTTAGAAGCAGGGACAGATACGCAGTATTTT. Protein sequence: CASSLEAGTDTQYF. The full variable domain, in which reference TRBV7-2 and TRBJ2-3 provide the parts outside the CDR3, is GAGVSQSPSNKVTEKGKDVELRCDPISGHTALYWYRQSLGQGLEFLIYFQGNSAPDKSGLPSDRFSAERTGGSVSTLTIQRTQQEDSAVYLCASSLEAGTDTQYFGPGTRLTVL.

J is TRBJ2-1 and V is TRBV7-9, with 10 bases identical to TRBD1. CDR1 is SEHNR, CDR2 FQNEAQ, per germline (reference sequence). This CDR3 has 19 residues. The junction had 20 bases not matched to a gene; V was cut back by 5 bases and J by 7 bases. The CDR3: CASSRKKLPGQGNPNEQFF. For the CDR3, the DNA is TGTGCCAGCAGCCGCAAAAAACTTCCGGGACAGGGGAATCCAAATGAGCAGTTCTTC.

This clone was counted once. CDR3 in DNA: TGTGCCAGCAGCCATTCCTTGACAGGGCCTAATTCACCCCTCCACTTT. It is translated as CASSHSLTGPNSPLHF. The rearrangement joins TRBV3-1 (or the pseudogene TRBV3-2) to TRBJ1-6; 7 bases match TRBD1. V shed 3 bases, J shed 6 bases, and the junction held 8 bases outside the gene matches. Germline V gives CDR1 LGHDT, CDR2 YNNKEL (reference sequence). The CDR3 extends over 16 amino acids.

CDR3 in amino acids: CASSSTPRDGYTF. For the CDR3, the DNA is TGTGCCAGCAGCTCGACTCCGAGGGATGGCTACACCTTC. This chain joins TRBV12-3 or TRBV12-4 and TRBJ1-2; no definite D call. The CDR3 is made up of 13 amino acids. Trimming removed 6 bases at V and 6 bases at J, with 14 bases between.

Only one count was recorded for this clone. The same CDR3 arises from other DNA sequences in this sample as well. The V gene is TRBV6-5, the J gene TRBJ1-1; D gene uncertain. This CDR3 spans 13 amino acids. V was cut by 6 bases and J by 1 base, with 9 bases left in between. CDR1 is MNHEY, CDR2 SVGAGI, per germline. The CDR3 nucleotides are TGTGCCAGCAGGCGGGATTGGAACACTGAAGCTTTCTTT. Translated, it gives CASRRDWNTEAFF.

The gene calls are TRBV12-3 or TRBV12-4 and TRBJ1-6; 7 bases fit TRBD1. The CDR3 is made up of 13 amino acids. J gave up 10 bases and V 6 bases, and 6 bases lay outside the gene matches. In nucleotides, the CDR3 is TGTGCCAGCAGGACAGGGTTAGGGTCACCCCTCCACTTT. Translated: CASRTGLGSPLHF.

The count of this clone is one. The V call is TRBV5-5, the J call TRBJ1-2, with TRBD1 matching over 9 bases. J gave up 8 bases and V 0 bases, and 2 bases lay outside the gene matches. Germline CDR1 SGHKS, CDR2 YYEKEE (reference sequence). The CDR3 totals 13 residues. For the CDR3, the DNA is TGTGCCAGCAGCTTGGACAGGGGGCTCGGCTACACCTTC. It encodes CASSLDRGLGYTF.

The rearrangement uses TRBV27 and TRBJ1-2, with D possibly matching TRBD1 (6 bases). The CDR3 spans 14 residues. V lost 6 bases and J lost 4, with 15 bases in between. The germline V gene encodes CDR1 MNHEY and CDR2 SMNVEV (reference sequence). CDR3 amino acids: CASRREGGRYGYTF. The CDR3 DNA sequence: TGTGCCAGCAGACGGGAGGGGGGGCGCTATGGCTACACCTTC.

The rearrangement joins TRBV19 to TRBJ2-2; 14 positions match TRBD2. J was trimmed by 4 bases and V by 4 bases; bases with no gene match: 11. In germline, CDR1 is LNHDA, CDR2 SQIVND (reference sequence). This CDR3 contains 19 residues. As DNA, the CDR3 is TGTGCCAGTAGTAGGGAGGGACTAGCGGGGGCTTTGGGCACCGGGGAGCTGTTTTTT. Protein sequence: CASSREGLAGALGTGELFF.

The rearrangement links TRBV29-1 to TRBJ1-4; a weak D match, TRBD1 (5 bases). The germline V gene has CDR1 SQVTM and CDR2 ANQGSEA. The CDR3 is 11 residues long. Deletions cut 6 bases from V and 13 bases from J, with 15 bases between. This CDR3 reads CSVLVDGGLFF. In DNA, the CDR3 is TGCAGCGTCCTGGTTGACGGGGGACTGTTTTTT.

About this clone: The germline gene is not matched at one end of the junction; a read error may be the cause. CDR3 sequence: CASSVDRLSFF. CDR3 nucleotide sequence: TGTGCCAGCAGCGTTGACAGGCTCTCCTTCTTC. The chain uses TRBV6-5 and TRBJ2-7; perhaps TRBD1 as D (6 bases). This CDR3 has 11 amino acids. Germline-derived CDR1 and CDR2 are MNHEY and SVGAGI.